This TCR beta chain was found in a study of cytomegalovirus exposure and HLA in healthy donors. PCR used 60 Vbeta primers and 13 Jbeta primers. The data were produced by immunoSEQ multiplex PCR, yet TCRdb's version contains in-frame clones alone and is incomplete. The sample includes 85,000 to 120,000 clones, around 80% of them seen just once. V lost 1 base, J lost 1 base, and 6 bases stayed unmatched. The CDR3 is made up of 15 amino acids. Germline assignment: CDR1 GTSNPN and CDR2 SVGIG (reference sequence). With respect to this clone: Its antigen remains unidentified.

General study findings and limits: In an earlier analysis, about 87% or about 30%: the productive usage of most TCR beta V segments. Researchers reported from a later analysis that most CMV-associated TCR beta chains appeared HLA-restricted. In a later analysis, HLA-associated TCR beta chains were more clonally expanded than equally common others.

The V and J genes are TRBV30 and TRBJ1-2; 7 bases match TRBD1. Material for sequencing was PBMCs. The TCR comes from a woman in her 50s in good health and CMV-seropositive. In DNA, the CDR3 is TGTGCCTGGAGTGCAGGGGGACCTCTTAACTATGGCTACACCTTC. This translates into CAWSAGGPLNYGYTF.